The rows below give T cell receptor beta chains drawn from one sample of a study of blood T cell repertoires in COVID-19. Assay: immunoSEQ multiplex PCR; the TCRdb copy retains only in-frame clones and omits some. The sample has approximately 440,000 clones, approximately 89% seen once. Sample: peripheral blood. The receptors derive from a woman in her fifties or sixties with COVID-19, enrolled during active disease. Both conserved end residues are part of each CDR3. Each record gives: clone size, J gene, V gene, D gene, CDR3 protein, CDR3 DNA. A D gene is named only where the DNA matches it firmly. Some rows mark clone size as missing; the rest say once, few, many or name a class of expanded clone.

clone size: .
J gene: TRBJ1-5
V gene: TRBV28
D gene: .
CDR3 protein: CASSAHQGRRQPQHF
CDR3 DNA: TGTGCCAGCAGCGCCCATCAGGGTAGAAGGCAGCCCCAGCATTTT

clone size: .
J gene: TRBJ2-7
V gene: TRBV4-1
D gene: .
CDR3 protein: CASSQEWSRGHEQYF
CDR3 DNA: TGCGCCAGCAGCCAAGAGTGGAGCCGCGGCCACGAGCAGTACTTC

clone size: once
J gene: TRBJ2-7
V gene: TRBV7-9
D gene: .
CDR3 protein: CASRPDRPPSYEQYF
CDR3 DNA: TGTGCCAGCAGGCCCGACAGGCCGCCCTCCTACGAGCAGTACTTC

clone size: .
J gene: TRBJ2-1
V gene: TRBV30
D gene: .
CDR3 protein: CAWGGGTTVF
CDR3 DNA: .

clone size: .
J gene: TRBJ1-1
V gene: TRBV30
D gene: .
CDR3 protein: CAWRGGRLAFF
CDR3 DNA: TGTGCCTGGAGGGGGGGGAGATTAGCTTTCTTT

clone size: .
J gene: TRBJ1-2
V gene: TRBV11-2
D gene: .
CDR3 protein: CASSPIGGGGYTF
CDR3 DNA: TGTGCCAGCAGCCCCATTGGGGGGGGCGGCTACACCTTC

clone size: .
J gene: TRBJ2-1
V gene: TRBV27
D gene: TRBD2
CDR3 protein: CASSLNSGGFNEQFF
CDR3 DNA: TGTGCCAGCAGCCTAAATAGCGGGGGGTTCAATGAGCAGTTCTTC

clone size: .
J gene: TRBJ1-1
V gene: TRBV5-8
D gene: .
CDR3 protein: CASSPWRDTEAFF
CDR3 DNA: TGTGCCAGCAGCCCCTGGAGGGACACTGAAGCTTTCTTT

clone size: .
J gene: TRBJ1-1
V gene: TRBV3-1/TRBV3-2
D gene: .
CDR3 protein: CASSQEAANTEAFF
CDR3 DNA: TGTGCCAGCAGCCAGGAGGCTGCGAACACTGAAGCTTTCTTT

clone size: .
J gene: TRBJ1-2
V gene: TRBV7-9
D gene: .
CDR3 protein: CASSLGLAAGGYTF
CDR3 DNA: TGTGCCAGCAGCTTAGGGTTGGCGGCTGGTGGCTACACCTTC

clone size: .
J gene: TRBJ1-5
V gene: TRBV28
D gene: TRBD1
CDR3 protein: CASSPIQGGGPQHF
CDR3 DNA: TGTGCCAGCAGTCCAATACAGGGGGGAGGGCCCCAGCATTTT

clone size: .
J gene: TRBJ1-4
V gene: TRBV25-1
D gene: .
CDR3 protein: CASTTGMANEKLFF
CDR3 DNA: TGTGCCAGCACCACAGGGATGGCTAATGAAAAACTGTTTTTT

clone size: .
J gene: TRBJ1-2
V gene: TRBV20-1
D gene: TRBD1
CDR3 protein: CSAQGETF
CDR3 DNA: TGCAGTGCGCAGGGGGAGACCTTC

clone size: few
J gene: TRBJ1-6
V gene: TRBV9
D gene: .
CDR3 protein: CASSVESSYNSPLHF
CDR3 DNA: TGTGCCAGCAGCGTAGAGAGCTCCTATAATTCACCCCTCCACTTT

clone size: .
J gene: TRBJ1-4
V gene: TRBV7-9
D gene: TRBD1
CDR3 protein: CASSHGTGGADEKLFF
CDR3 DNA: TGTGCCAGCAGCCATGGAACAGGGGGAGCTGATGAAAAACTGTTTTTT

clone size: .
J gene: TRBJ2-5
V gene: TRBV11-2
D gene: TRBD1
CDR3 protein: CASSSPGTEETQYF
CDR3 DNA: TGTGCCAGCAGCTCACCCGGGACAGAGGAGACCCAGTACTTC

clone size: .
J gene: TRBJ2-7
V gene: TRBV7-9
D gene: .
CDR3 protein: CASSSKGRHPAGVLTYEQYF
CDR3 DNA: TGTGCCAGCAGCAGCAAGGGCAGGCACCCTGCGGGCGTCCTGACGTACGAGCAGTACTTC

clone size: .
J gene: TRBJ2-4
V gene: TRBV11-2
D gene: .
CDR3 protein: CASSLVFSGVGKNIQYF
CDR3 DNA: TGTGCCAGCAGCTTAGTGTTCTCAGGGGTCGGCAAAAACATTCAGTACTTC

clone size: .
J gene: TRBJ2-3
V gene: TRBV10-1
D gene: .
CDR3 protein: CASSEISGGTDTQYF
CDR3 DNA: TGCGCCAGCAGTGAGATCTCGGGGGGCACAGATACGCAGTATTTT

clone size: .
J gene: TRBJ2-6
V gene: TRBV11-2
D gene: .
CDR3 protein: CASSLLEGGGTGANVLTF
CDR3 DNA: TGTGCCAGCAGCTTATTAGAGGGTGGGGGCACTGGGGCCAACGTCCTGACTTTC

clone size: .
J gene: TRBJ2-2
V gene: TRBV2
D gene: .
CDR3 protein: CASSEAGSGGELFF
CDR3 DNA: TGTGCCAGCTCCGAGGCAGGGTCGGGCGGGGAGCTGTTTTTT

clone size: .
J gene: TRBJ1-2
V gene: TRBV5-1
D gene: .
CDR3 protein: CASSSGVDYGYTF
CDR3 DNA: TGCGCCAGCAGCTCGGGGGTCGACTATGGCTACACCTTC

clone size: .
J gene: TRBJ1-3
V gene: TRBV10-3
D gene: TRBD1
CDR3 protein: CAISEGTGTGNTIYF
CDR3 DNA: TGTGCCATCAGTGAGGGGACAGGGACCGGAAACACCATATATTTT

clone size: .
J gene: TRBJ1-2
V gene: TRBV5-5
D gene: TRBD1
CDR3 protein: CASSLIRGDYGYTF
CDR3 DNA: TGTGCCAGCAGCTTGATCAGGGGGGACTATGGCTACACCTTC

clone size: once
J gene: TRBJ2-3
V gene: TRBV19
D gene: .
CDR3 protein: CASSRSAGETDTQYF
CDR3 DNA: TGTGCCAGTAGTAGGTCCGCCGGAGAGACAGATACGCAGTATTTT

clone size: .
J gene: TRBJ2-7
V gene: TRBV27
D gene: TRBD1
CDR3 protein: CASSPGQAYEQYF
CDR3 DNA: TGTGCCAGCAGTCCAGGACAGGCCTACGAGCAGTACTTC

clone size: .
J gene: TRBJ1-4
V gene: TRBV5-1
D gene: TRBD1
CDR3 protein: CASMMLGTGDEKLFF
CDR3 DNA: TGCGCCAGCATGATGCTCGGGACAGGGGATGAAAAACTGTTTTTT

clone size: once
J gene: TRBJ2-3
V gene: TRBV6-5
D gene: .
CDR3 protein: CASSSQGFTDTQYF
CDR3 DNA: TGTGCCAGCAGTTCCCAGGGTTTCACAGATACGCAGTATTTT

clone size: .
J gene: TRBJ1-3
V gene: TRBV6-2/TRBV6-3
D gene: TRBD1
CDR3 protein: CASSRQGRSGNTIYF
CDR3 DNA: TGTGCCAGCAGCAGACAGGGGCGCTCTGGAAACACCATATATTTT

clone size: .
J gene: TRBJ2-6
V gene: TRBV19
D gene: TRBD1
CDR3 protein: CASTDRGLAGANVLTF
CDR3 DNA: TGTGCCAGTACAGACAGGGGGCTGGCTGGGGCCAACGTCCTGACTTTC

clone size: .
J gene: TRBJ1-4
V gene: TRBV27
D gene: TRBD1
CDR3 protein: CASGKQGRNEKLFF
CDR3 DNA: TGTGCCAGCGGAAAACAGGGGCGAAATGAAAAACTGTTTTTT

clone size: .
J gene: TRBJ1-1
V gene: TRBV7-9
D gene: .
CDR3 protein: CASSLFRGTEAFF
CDR3 DNA: TGTGCCAGCAGCTTATTCAGGGGCACTGAAGCTTTCTTT

clone size: once
J gene: TRBJ2-1
V gene: TRBV24-1
D gene: .
CDR3 protein: CATSGAHQARGNEQFF
CDR3 DNA: TGTGCCACCAGTGGGGCACACCAGGCAAGGGGTAATGAGCAGTTCTTC

clone size: .
J gene: TRBJ2-7
V gene: TRBV5-6
D gene: .
CDR3 protein: CASSFSYEQYF
CDR3 DNA: TGTGCCAGCAGCTTTTCATACGAGCAGTACTTC

clone size: .
J gene: TRBJ1-4
V gene: TRBV28
D gene: .
CDR3 protein: CASSPSNEKLFF
CDR3 DNA: TGTGCCAGCAGTCCCAGTAATGAAAAACTGTTTTTT

clone size: .
J gene: TRBJ1-2
V gene: TRBV7-9
D gene: .
CDR3 protein: CASSHNYDSAGYTF
CDR3 DNA: TGTGCCAGCAGCCACAATTATGACAGCGCCGGCTACACCTTC

clone size: .
J gene: TRBJ1-3
V gene: TRBV6-1
D gene: .
CDR3 protein: CASSELGGSGNTIYF
CDR3 DNA: TGTGCCAGCAGTGAACTGGGGGGCTCTGGAAACACCATATATTTT

clone size: .
J gene: TRBJ1-2
V gene: TRBV3-1/TRBV3-2
D gene: TRBD1
CDR3 protein: CASSLAGTGVVGYTF
CDR3 DNA: TGTGCCAGCAGCCTCGCCGGGACAGGAGTAGTAGGCTACACCTTC

clone size: .
J gene: TRBJ2-7
V gene: TRBV11-2
D gene: .
CDR3 protein: CASSLGPLGRHF
CDR3 DNA: TGTGCCAGCAGCTTAGGGCCTTTGGGGAGACACTTC

clone size: .
J gene: TRBJ2-2
V gene: TRBV6-5
D gene: TRBD1
CDR3 protein: CASSRQGSGELFF
CDR3 DNA: TGTGCCAGCAGCCGACAGGGATCCGGGGAGCTGTTTTTT

clone size: .
J gene: TRBJ2-2
V gene: TRBV6-5
D gene: .
CDR3 protein: CASSLGTLRGGELFF
CDR3 DNA: TGTGCCAGCAGTCTCGGGACACTGCGGGGGGGGGAGCTGTTTTTT

clone size: .
J gene: TRBJ1-6
V gene: TRBV19
D gene: TRBD1
CDR3 protein: CASSDRGSAFSPLHF
CDR3 DNA: TGTGCCAGTAGCGACAGGGGATCCGCCTTTTCACCCCTCCACTTT

clone size: .
J gene: TRBJ1-5
V gene: TRBV13
D gene: TRBD1
CDR3 protein: CASSYGTGGDQPQHF
CDR3 DNA: TGTGCCAGCAGCTATGGGACAGGGGGCGATCAGCCCCAGCATTTT

clone size: .
J gene: TRBJ1-6
V gene: TRBV3-1/TRBV3-2
D gene: .
CDR3 protein: CASRRDRRPYNSPLHF
CDR3 DNA: TGTGCCAGCAGGCGAGACCGGCGGCCCTATAATTCACCCCTCCACTTT

clone size: .
J gene: TRBJ2-7
V gene: TRBV11-2
D gene: .
CDR3 protein: CASEREGGSSYEQYF
CDR3 DNA: TGTGCCAGCGAACGAGAAGGAGGGAGTTCCTACGAGCAGTACTTC

clone size: .
J gene: TRBJ1-4
V gene: TRBV7-2
D gene: .
CDR3 protein: CASSPFGGQSNEKLFF
CDR3 DNA: TGTGCCAGCAGCCCCTTCGGCGGACAATCTAATGAAAAACTGTTTTTT

clone size: .
J gene: TRBJ2-1
V gene: TRBV10-1
D gene: .
CDR3 protein: CASAPRDEQFF
CDR3 DNA: TGCGCCAGCGCACCCCGGGATGAGCAGTTCTTC